These 5 T cell receptor beta chains share one sample of origin, sequenced in a study of T-cell memory formation after mild COVID-19. TCRdb analysed the 5' RACE reads with MiXCR anew, one entry per CDR3 protein. The sample gives around 500,000 distinct CDR3 sequences, approximately 18% of which show up once; approximately 13% is in the top ten. Sequencing was carried out using PBMCs or a T cell subset sorted from them (not recorded which). Every receptor here comes from an adult woman who had mild COVID-19 (a few samples of this study predate the infection). Cell type and time point are not known.

This clonotype was picked up a small number of times. The chain links TRBV7-2 to TRBJ2-1; 8 bases align to TRBD2. Germline values: CDR1 SGHTA, CDR2 FQGNSA. The CDR3 is made up of 15 amino acids. The ends lost 5 bases at V and 4 bases at J; junction bases unmatched: 7. The CDR3 spells CASSLHVAGYNEQFF. CDR3 sequence (DNA): TGTGCCAGCAGCCTCCATGTAGCGGGGTACAATGAGCAGTTCTTC.

This clonotype has just a few counts. The chain recombines TRBV27 with TRBJ1-2, with 11 bases matching TRBD1. Trimming removed 1 base from V and 4 bases from J; junction bases left unmatched: 8. This CDR3 is built from 17 residues. From germline, CDR1 is MNHEY and CDR2 SMNVEV (reference sequence). Here the CDR3 reads CASSLLGTGGSLYGYTF. For the CDR3, the DNA is TGTGCCAGCAGTTTATTGGGGACAGGGGGGTCCCTCTATGGCTACACCTTC.

The CDR3 sequence is CASSLGRPYEQYF. The CDR3 DNA follows: TGTGCCAGCAGCCTCGGACGGCCCTACGAGCAGTACTTC. This chain joins TRBV7-9 and TRBJ2-7; D unclear. The germline V and J ends were trimmed by 5 bases and 2 bases, with 10 bases remaining between them. Germline assignment: CDR1 SEHNR and CDR2 FQNEAQ (reference sequence). This CDR3 comprises 13 residues. Together with reference TRBV7-9 and TRBJ2-7, the CDR3 gives the full variable domain: DTGVSQNPRHKITKRGQNVTFRCDPISEHNRLYWYRQTLGQGPEFLTYFQNEAQLEKSRLLSDRFSAERPKGSFSTLEIQRTEQGDSAMYLCASSLGRPYEQYFGPGTRLTVT.

This clonotype was seen a few times. The chain is built from TRBV3-1 and TRBJ2-3; no clear D gene. V was trimmed by 1 base and J by 0 bases, leaving 8 bases between them. The germline V gene encodes CDR1 LGHDT and CDR2 YNNKEL (reference sequence). The CDR3 length is 15 residues. The DNA for the CDR3 is TGTGCCAGCAGCCAAGCGATCCAAAGCACAGATACGCAGTATTTT. The encoded protein is CASSQAIQSTDTQYF.

This clonotype came up a few times. The J gene is TRBJ2-6, the V gene TRBV6-1; TRBD1 matches 11 bases. Germline V CDR1 and CDR2: MNHNS, SASEGT. CDR3 size: 18 residues. Losses at the gene ends were 2 bases for V and 0 bases for J; bases not matched to a gene: 3. DNA of the CDR3: TGTGCCAGCAGTGAATGGACAGGGGGCAGCTCTGGGGCCAACGTCCTGACTTTC. Residues: CASSEWTGGSSGANVLTF.